This T cell receptor beta chain was recorded in a study of blood T cell repertoires in COVID-19. Looking at the study overall: There were acute and convalescent COVID-19 samples, and they came from the United States, Italy and Spain. Sample material is recorded as cDNA or gDNA derived from T cells, B-cell-depleted T cells, or PBMCs.

The CDR3 has 14 residues. V gave up 4 bases and J gave up 11 bases; unmatched junction bases: 11. Germline V lookup: CDR1 SEHNR, CDR2 FQNEAQ (reference sequence). Under the authors' procedure: The authors estimated nucleated cell counts from reference gene primer amplification. Clones were read by immunoSEQ multiplex PCR, and TCRdb kept only the in-frame ones, dropping some. The V and J calls and clone size were taken over from that table, and D and trimming were inferred from the DNA. The table shows about 280,000 clones, with over 85% occurring only once. J is TRBJ1-1 and V is TRBV7-9; 9 nucleotides match TRBD1. The sequence was obtained from an older woman who had recovered from COVID-19. Sequences were obtained from PBMCs or T cells enriched from blood (not recorded which). As DNA, the CDR3 is TGTGCCAGCAGCTCCCATTCCGGACAGGGGAGGGCTTTCTTT. This translates into CASSSHSGQGRAFF.